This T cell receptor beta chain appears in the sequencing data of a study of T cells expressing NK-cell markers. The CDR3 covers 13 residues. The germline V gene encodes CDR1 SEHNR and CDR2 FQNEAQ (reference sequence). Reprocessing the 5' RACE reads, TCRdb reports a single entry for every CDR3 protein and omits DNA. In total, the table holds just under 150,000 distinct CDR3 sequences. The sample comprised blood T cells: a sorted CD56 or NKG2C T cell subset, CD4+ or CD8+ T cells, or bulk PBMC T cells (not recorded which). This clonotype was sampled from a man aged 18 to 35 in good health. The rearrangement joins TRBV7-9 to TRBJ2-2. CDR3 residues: CASSLVSAGELFF. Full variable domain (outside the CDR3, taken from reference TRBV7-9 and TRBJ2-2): DTGVSQNPRHKITKRGQNVTFRCDPISEHNRLYWYRQTLGQGPEFLTYFQNEAQLEKSRLLSDRFSAERPKGSFSTLEIQRTEQGDSAMYLCASSLVSAGELFFGEGSRLTVL.